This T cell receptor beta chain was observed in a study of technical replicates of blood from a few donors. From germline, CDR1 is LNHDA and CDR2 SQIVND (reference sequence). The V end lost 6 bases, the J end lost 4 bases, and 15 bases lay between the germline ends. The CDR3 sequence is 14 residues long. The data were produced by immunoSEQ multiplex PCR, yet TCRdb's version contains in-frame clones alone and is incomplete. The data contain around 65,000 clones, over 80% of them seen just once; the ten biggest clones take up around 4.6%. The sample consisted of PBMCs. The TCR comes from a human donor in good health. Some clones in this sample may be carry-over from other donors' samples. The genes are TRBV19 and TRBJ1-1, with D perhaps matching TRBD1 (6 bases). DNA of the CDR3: TGTGCCAGTAGGATCCTCAGGGGTCGCACTGAAGCTTTCTTT. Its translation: CASRILRGRTEAFF.